This T cell receptor (beta chain) was sequenced in a study of memory CD4+ T cells and cytomegalovirus serostatus. Regarding the study as a whole: CMV serostatus prediction reached median AUC roughly 0.95, or 0.91 with US-trained model. The CMV-associated TCR signature appears largely within the CD4+ memory repertoire.

On this clone itself: Its antigen remains unidentified.

The V end lost 1 base, the J end lost 10 bases, and 11 bases lay between the germline ends. The germline V gene encodes CDR1 SGHRS and CDR2 YFSETQ. There are 12 residues in the CDR3. The sort gate was single viable CD3+CD4+CD8-CD45RO+ cells for memory CD4+ T cells. The method was immunoSEQ multiplex PCR; TCRdb's version includes in-frame clones alone and lacks a portion of them. Of 84,000 or so clones listed, 65% to 85% were seen once; the top ten hold roughly 0.8%. The chain links TRBV5-1 to TRBJ1-1; D is unclear. This clonotype was sampled from an adult in good health and CMV-seronegative. What was sequenced was memory CD4+ T cells from blood. The CDR3 coding sequence is TGCGCCAGCAGCTTGAGCGGGTTAATAGCTTTCTTT. Residues: CASSLSGLIAFF.